The clone carrying this T cell receptor beta chain has only a few counts. Its antigen is unidentified. CDR1 is MDHEN and CDR2 is SYDVKM in the germline V gene. Trimming pared 1 base from V and 2 bases from J, leaving 10 bases between. The CDR3 extends over 15 amino acids. The sample originates from a study of shared clonotypes between healthy human individuals. Whole-study results and caveats: The authors expected sequencing depth to affect clonotype sharing among donors.

As processed by the authors: ImmunoSEQ gave junction-only sequences without quality scores, so filtering differed. Only in-frame clones appear in the TCRdb table, and some are missing; sequencing was by immunoSEQ multiplex PCR. That table furnishes V, J and clone size, whereas the DNA furnished D and trimming. Of hundreds of thousands of clones in the sample, around 76% were seen once. The specimen was PBMCs. The genes are TRBV28 and TRBJ2-3; D is possibly TRBD2 (5 bases). This TCR came from a woman between 40 and 50 years old in good health. Some clones in this sample may be carry-over from other donors' samples. The CDR3 loop reads CASSLFGVSTDTQYF. Here the CDR3 DNA reads TGTGCCAGCAGTTTATTCGGGGTGTCCACAGATACGCAGTATTTT.